Many counts were recorded for the clone carrying this T cell receptor beta chain. No antigen is known for it. V lost 4 bases and J lost 7, with 13 bases in between. The CDR3 spans 13 residues. Germline V gene lookup returns CDR1 SGHTA and CDR2 FQGNSA. The data were obtained in a study of T-cell memory formation after mild COVID-19. Overall study results and limits: Day 15 to 85 contracting clones showed balanced CD4/CD8; later expanders leaned CD4+. Of the contracting clones, CD4+ ones lay mainly in CM and EM, and CD8+ ones in EMRA.

After 5'RACE with constant-segment primers, TCR alpha and TCR beta cDNA libraries carrying sample barcodes and UMIs were obtained. TCRdb called the 5' RACE reads again in MiXCR, with one record for every CDR3 protein. Seen here are under 550,000 distinct CDR3 sequences, 15% to 20% observed once, and the top ten hold 20% to 25%. What was sequenced was PBMCs or a T cell subset sorted from them (not recorded which). The chain joins TRBV7-2 to TRBJ2-5; D is undetermined. This TCR was sampled from a man younger than 35 who had mild COVID-19 (a few samples of this study predate the infection). Cell type and time point are not known. The CDR3 bases are TGTGCCAGCAGCTCCCAAGGTTCCGGGACCCAGTACTTC. Translation gives CASSSQGSGTQYF.